This entry is about one T cell receptor beta chain. Antigen unknown. Using immunoSEQ multiplex PCR, the repertoire was profiled, and TCRdb retains in-frame clones only, with some absent. The table shows 70,000 to 95,000 clones, with around nine tenths occurring only once. The CDR3 is made up of 13 amino acids. V gave up 7 bases and J gave up 0 bases, with 10 bases separating them. This sample is drawn from a study of T cell responses to AZD1222 COVID-19 vaccine. Study-wide results and caveats: The breadth and depth of Spike-specific TCRs increased once two AZD1222 doses had been given. Seropositive AZD1222 recipients at baseline numbered only 5 or 6. White British people made up most donors, females outnumbered males, and clonal diversity was possibly underestimated. Repertoire samples came only from after the peak T cell response.

This specimen was peripheral blood, taken on day 0 of MenACWY control vaccination. This TCR derives from an adult in good health. The J gene is TRBJ2-7, the V gene TRBV12-3 or TRBV12-4; D gene unclear. The CDR3 protein is CASKRSSSYEQYF. The DNA of the CDR3 is TGTGCCAGCAAGAGGAGCTCCTCCTACGAGCAGTACTTC.